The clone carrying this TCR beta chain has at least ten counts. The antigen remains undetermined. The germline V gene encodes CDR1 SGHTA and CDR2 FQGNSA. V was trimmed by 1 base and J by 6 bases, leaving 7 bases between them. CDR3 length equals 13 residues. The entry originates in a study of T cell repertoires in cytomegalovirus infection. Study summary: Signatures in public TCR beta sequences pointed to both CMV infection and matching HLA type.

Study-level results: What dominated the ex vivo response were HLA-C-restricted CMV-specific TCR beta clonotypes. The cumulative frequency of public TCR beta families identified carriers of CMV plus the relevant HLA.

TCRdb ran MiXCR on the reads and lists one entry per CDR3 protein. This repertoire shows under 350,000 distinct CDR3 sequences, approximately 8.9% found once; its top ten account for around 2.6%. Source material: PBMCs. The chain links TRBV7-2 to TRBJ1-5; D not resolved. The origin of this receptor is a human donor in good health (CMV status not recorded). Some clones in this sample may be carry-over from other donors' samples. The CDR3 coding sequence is TGTGCCAGCAGCTTAGGTTCGGGTCAGCCCCAGCATTTT. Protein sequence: CASSLGSGQPQHF.